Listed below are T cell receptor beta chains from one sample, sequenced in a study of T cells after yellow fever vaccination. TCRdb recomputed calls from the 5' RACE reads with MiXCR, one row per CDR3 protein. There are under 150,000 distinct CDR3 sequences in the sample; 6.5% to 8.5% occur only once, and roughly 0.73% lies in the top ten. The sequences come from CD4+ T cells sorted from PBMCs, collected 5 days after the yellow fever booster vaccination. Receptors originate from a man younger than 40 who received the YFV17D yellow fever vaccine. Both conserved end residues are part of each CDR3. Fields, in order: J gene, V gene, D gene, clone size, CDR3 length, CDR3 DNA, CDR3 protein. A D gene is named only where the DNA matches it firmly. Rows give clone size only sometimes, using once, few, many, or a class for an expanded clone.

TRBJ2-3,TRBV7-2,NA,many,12,TGTGCCAGCAGCCAACCCACAGATACGCAGTATTTT,CASSQPTDTQYF
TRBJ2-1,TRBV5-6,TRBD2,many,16,TGTGCCAGCAGCTTGGCCGATGGACTAGCTCGCAATGAGCAGTTCTTC,CASSLADGLARNEQFF
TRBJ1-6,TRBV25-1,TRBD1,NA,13,TGTGCCAGCAGGTGGACAGGGAATTCACCCCTCCACTTT,CASRWTGNSPLHF
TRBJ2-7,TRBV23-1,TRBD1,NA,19,TGCGCCAGCAGTCGGACAACGACCAACATACCGACAGGGGTGGACGAGCAGTACTTC,CASSRTTTNIPTGVDEQYF
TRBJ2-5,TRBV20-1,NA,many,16,TGCAGTGCTAGATCCCGCAGGAGGGGGGATGATGAGACCCAGTACTTC,CSARSRRRGDDETQYF
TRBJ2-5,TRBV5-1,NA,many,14,TGCGCCAGCGGGGCAGGGTCGAACCAAGAGACCCAGTACTTC,CASGAGSNQETQYF
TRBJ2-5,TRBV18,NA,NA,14,TGTGCCAGCTCACCCATGGACGGCCAAGAGACCCAGTACTTC,CASSPMDGQETQYF
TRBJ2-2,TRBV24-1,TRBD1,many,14,TGTGCCACCAGTGATCAGACAGGGGTTGAGGAGCTGTTTTTT,CATSDQTGVEELFF
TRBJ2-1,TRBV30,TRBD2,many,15,TGTGCCTGGAGGGTCTCTAGCGGGACCTTCAATGAGCAGTTCTTC,CAWRVSSGTFNEQFF
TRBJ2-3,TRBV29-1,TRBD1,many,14,TGCAGCGTGGTCCGGGACAGGGACACAGATACGCAGTATTTT,CSVVRDRDTDTQYF
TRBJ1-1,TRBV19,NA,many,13,TGTGCCACTAGTAAGCGGAGCGCCTCTGAAGCTTTCTTT,CATSKRSASEAFF
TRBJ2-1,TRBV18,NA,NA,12,TGTGCCAGCGACCGTGCAGGACATGAGCAGTTCTTC,CASDRAGHEQFF
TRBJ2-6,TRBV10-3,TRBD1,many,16,TGTGCCATCAAGGGAACAGGGGCTGCTGGGGCCAACGTCCTGACTTTC,CAIKGTGAAGANVLTF
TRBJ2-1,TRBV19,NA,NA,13,TGTGCCAGTAGCCATCCTAGCAGCGATGAGCAGTTCTTC,CASSHPSSDEQFF
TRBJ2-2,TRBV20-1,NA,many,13,TGCAGTGGGGTTTCGGCGTTGGCCGGGGAGCTGTTTTTT,CSGVSALAGELFF
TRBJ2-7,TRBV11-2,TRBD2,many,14,TGTGCCAGCAGATTAGAGGGAGGGGTCTACGAGCAGTACTTC,CASRLEGGVYEQYF
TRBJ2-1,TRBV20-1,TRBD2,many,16,TGCAGTGCTAGAGATCGGAAGCGGGAACCCTACAATGAGCAGTTCTTC,CSARDRKREPYNEQFF
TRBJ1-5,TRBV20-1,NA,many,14,TGCAGTGCGCGGGGACTGTATAGCAATCAGCCCCAGCATTTT,CSARGLYSNQPQHF
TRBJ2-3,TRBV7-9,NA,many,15,TGTGCCAGCAGCTTGCTGGCCCCTAGCGCAGATACGCAGTATTTT,CASSLLAPSADTQYF
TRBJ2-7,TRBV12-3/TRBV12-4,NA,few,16,TGTGCCAGCAGTTTAACGGGTGGGACGCTGATCTACGAGCAGTACTTC,CASSLTGGTLIYEQYF
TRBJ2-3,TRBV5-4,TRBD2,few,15,TGTGCCAGCAGCTTGGCCGGGGCTAGCGGAGATACGCAGTATTTT,CASSLAGASGDTQYF
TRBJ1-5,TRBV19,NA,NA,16,TGTGCCAGTAGTATAGATTCGAGAGGCGGACTCCAGCCCCAGCATTTT,CASSIDSRGGLQPQHF
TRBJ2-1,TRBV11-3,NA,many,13,TGTGCCAGCAGCTCCGCCGTTTGGGATGAGCAGTTCTTC,CASSSAVWDEQFF
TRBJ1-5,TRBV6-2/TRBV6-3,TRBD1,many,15,TGTGCCAGCAGTTGGACAGCCAGGGGGAATCAGCCCCAGCATTTT,CASSWTARGNQPQHF
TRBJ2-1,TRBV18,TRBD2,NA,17,TGTGCCAGCTCACCACTACTCGGACTAGCGGGAAGGAATGAGCAGTTCTTC,CASSPLLGLAGRNEQFF
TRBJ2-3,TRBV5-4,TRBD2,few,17,TGTGCCAGCAGCAGTGGACTAGCGGGAGGTATTGCAGATACGCAGTATTTT,CASSSGLAGGIADTQYF
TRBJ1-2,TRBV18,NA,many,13,TGTGCCAGCTCACCAGAGGTTAACTATGGCTACACCTTC,CASSPEVNYGYTF
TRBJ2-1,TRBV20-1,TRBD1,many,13,TGCAGTGCTCCTACGGACAGGCGCAATGAGCAGTTCTTC,CSAPTDRRNEQFF